Following are 11 T cell receptor beta chains from one sample sequenced in a study of blood T cells in healthy people across ages. A second PCR, run for about 7 to 11 cycles, used a sample-barcoded 5' primer plus a J-beta primer mix. TCRdb used MiXCR to reprocess the 5' RACE reads, holding one entry per CDR3 protein. Of 750,000 to 850,000 distinct CDR3 sequences detected, around 25% appear once; the ten largest clones hold under 4.5%. The same data also contributed to another study, on T cells of mothers and their children.

Sequenced material: blood. The receptors shown here come from a boy between 10 and 17 years old in good health.

This rearrangement joins TRBV20-1 to TRBJ2-1; D unresolved. The CDR3 loop spans 18 amino acids. Trimming took off 0 bases at V and 4 bases at J, with 22 bases between the two ends. The germline V gene has CDR1 DFQATT and CDR2 SNEGSKA (reference sequence). The CDR3 spells CSARDALRTADAYNEQFF. CDR3 nucleotides: TGCAGTGCTAGAGACGCCCTCCGGACGGCAGATGCTTACAATGAGCAGTTCTTC.

For this clonotype: At one end the junction does not follow the germline gene, possibly because of a read error. V and J are TRBV12-3 or TRBV12-4 and TRBJ2-5; a possible D gene is TRBD2 (5 bases). The CDR3 covers 17 residues. The CDR3 loop reads CASGLAPEILGQETQYF. The CDR3 DNA reads TGTGCCAGCGGTTTAGCGCCAGAAATATTAGGGCAAGAGACCCAGTACTTC.

This clonotype came up many times. This chain joins TRBV2 and TRBJ2-7, with D possibly called TRBD1 or TRBD2 (6 bases each). The CDR3 is 16 amino acids. Germline-derived CDR1 and CDR2 are SNHLY and FYNNEI. V was cut by 7 bases and J by 0 bases, with 19 bases left in between. Here the CDR3 reads CASTMMTRGSSYEQYF. The CDR3 coding sequence is TGTGCCAGCACCATGATGACTAGGGGGAGCTCCTACGAGCAGTACTTC.

The chain is built from TRBV3-1 and TRBJ2-5; possible D gene TRBD1, 6 bases. The J call is uncertain, as TRBJ2-1 better fits the DNA end. The length of the CDR3 is 16 residues. The V gene's germline CDR1 is LGHDT and CDR2 YNNKEL (reference sequence). The CDR3 here is CASSQEVTQGRNEQFF. The CDR3 DNA reads as TGTGCCAGCAGCCAAGAAGTAACTCAGGGGAGAAATGAGCAGTTCTTC.

As for this clonotype: The junction shows a germline mismatch at one end, possibly a read error. The J gene is TRBJ2-7, the V gene TRBV7-2; weak D call: TRBD1 (6 bases). CDR3 length: 15 amino acids. Germline V lookup: CDR1 SGHTA, CDR2 FQGNSA. CDR3 sequence: CAGSSGSGEWSEQYF. The CDR3 bases are TGTGCCGGCAGCTCCGGATCAGGGGAGTGGAGCGAGCAGTACTTC.

The chain carries TRBV20-1 and TRBJ2-5; tentative D call: TRBD2 (5 bases). The J call may be in error: the DNA end matches TRBJ2-7 better. This CDR3 is 13 amino acids long. Germline V gene sequence: CDR1 DFQATT, CDR2 SNEGSKA (reference sequence). The CDR3, as DNA: TGCAGTGCTAGAGACGACGGGGAGTACGAGCAGTACTTC. Protein sequence: CSARDDGEYEQYF.

This chain uses TRBV5-1 with TRBJ2-3; weak D call: TRBD2 (5 bases). Germline V gives CDR1 SGHRS, CDR2 YFSETQ. V shed 4 bases and J shed 2 bases, with 11 bases lying between them. There are 14 residues in the CDR3. The CDR3 protein is CASSDSANTDTQYF. The CDR3 coding sequence is TGCGCCAGCAGCGATAGCGCAAACACAGATACGCAGTATTTT.

Points on this clonotype: This may arise from a read error, as a much more abundant clone is one base away. V usage is TRBV12-3 or TRBV12-4 and J usage is TRBJ2-5; 7 bases align to TRBD2. After removal of 7 bases from V and 1 base from J, the junction contained 6 bases not matched to a gene. There are 14 residues in the CDR3. The CDR3 protein is CASNLGGGQETQYF. As DNA, the CDR3 is TGTGCCAGCAACCTGGGGGGGGGCCAAGAGACCCAGTACTTC.

There are a few counts of this clonotype. The chain has TRBV7-2 and TRBJ2-1; unclear D gene. The CDR3 has 12 amino acids. Germline loops: CDR1 SGHTA, CDR2 FQGNSA. V was clipped by 5 bases and J by 3 bases, with 5 bases between them. CDR3: CASSHDYNEQFF. DNA of the CDR3: TGTGCCAGCAGCCATGACTACAATGAGCAGTTCTTC.

The chain recombines TRBV14 with TRBJ2-5; a possible D gene is TRBD2 (6 bases). Germline CDR1 SGHDN, CDR2 FVKESK. Trimming left V 0 bases short and J 3 bases short, with 26 bases between. The CDR3 length is 20 residues. This CDR3 reads CASSQDVRPSVLGVEETQYF. CDR3 bases: TGTGCCAGCAGCCAAGATGTACGCCCTAGCGTATTAGGTGTTGAAGAGACCCAGTACTTC.

The genes are TRBV11-2 and TRBJ1-1; D not certain. The V end was cut by 3 bases, the J end by 3 bases, with 11 bases between. CDR3 size: 14 residues. Germline loops: CDR1 SGHAT, CDR2 FQNNGV. DNA of the CDR3: TGTGCCAGCAGCTTTTCGGAGGGAGACACTGAAGCTTTCTTT. Translating it yields CASSFSEGDTEAFF.